This TCR beta chain was retrieved from a study of blood T cell repertoires in COVID-19. Study information: Samples of COVID-19 (acute and convalescent) were obtained from the United States, Italy and Spain. From T cells, B-cell-depleted T cells, or PBMCs came the material, which was cDNA or gDNA.

Clones were sequenced by immunoSEQ multiplex PCR, and TCRdb holds only the in-frame ones, with some missing. In the table there are about 260,000 clones, roughly 90% of which are singletons. Losses at the gene ends were 3 bases for V and 4 bases for J; bases not matched to a gene: 4. The CDR3 length is 15 residues. Germline-derived CDR1 and CDR2 are LGHNA and YNFKEQ. Sequences were obtained from peripheral blood. V usage is TRBV4-2 and J usage is TRBJ1-1, with 11 bases aligning to TRBD1. This receptor was taken from a man aged 30 to 45 with active or convalescent COVID-19. CDR3 bases: TGTGCCAGCAGCCAGACCGGGACAGGGGGCACTGAAGCTTTCTTT. Protein sequence: CASSQTGTGGTEAFF.